These T cell receptor beta chains were read from a single sample in a study of blood T cell repertoires in COVID-19. Method: immunoSEQ multiplex PCR; TCRdb's copy keeps in-frame clones and lacks some. The sample contains roughly 140,000 clones, around nine tenths of which appear only once. The specimen was peripheral blood. Receptors were obtained from a woman between 40 and 55 years old with acute or convalescent COVID-19. The CDR3 runs from the conserved cysteine through the conserved F or W. A D gene is named only where the DNA matches it firmly. Not all rows give a size; the values are once, few, many and, for expanded clones, a class.

V	J	size	D	CDR3	DNA
TRBV6-2/TRBV6-3	TRBJ1-5	-	-	CASSKGGELNQPQHF	TGTGCCAGCAGTAAGGGAGGGGAGCTGAATCAGCCCCAGCATTTT
TRBV24-1	TRBJ1-2	-	TRBD1	CATSLGQAYGYTF	TGTGCCACCAGTTTAGGACAGGCGTATGGCTACACCTTC
TRBV9	TRBJ1-6	once	TRBD1	CASSARDSIYNSPLHF	TGTGCCAGCAGCGCTCGGGACAGTATTTATAATTCACCCCTCCACTTT
TRBV6-6	TRBJ1-3	-	-	CASSTGQSSGNTIYF	TGTGCCAGCAGTACCGGACAGTCCTCTGGAAACACCATATATTTT
TRBV30	TRBJ2-1	-	TRBD1	CAWTGGADEQFF	TGTGCCTGGACAGGGGGCGCGGATGAGCAGTTCTTC
TRBV10-3	TRBJ2-5	many	TRBD2	CAISAGLAGGPTQETQYF	TGTGCCATCAGTGCCGGACTAGCGGGGGGCCCGACACAAGAGACCCAGTACTTC
TRBV7-8	TRBJ1-6	-	TRBD1	CASSWTSGQSYNSPLHF	TGTGCCAGCAGCTGGACCTCGGGACAGTCTTATAATTCACCCCTCCACTTT
TRBV7-8	TRBJ2-7	once	TRBD1	CASSTGGSEYEQYF	TGTGCCAGCAGCACAGGGGGGAGCGAGTACGAGCAGTACTTC
TRBV7-3	TRBJ2-6	-	TRBD2	CASSPSSPAGTSGANVLTF	TGTGCCAGCAGCCCTAGTTCTCCAGCGGGAACCTCTGGGGCCAACGTCCTGACTTTC
TRBV25-1	TRBJ1-1	-	TRBD1	CASSAGQGRGNTEAFF	TGTGCCAGCAGTGCCGGACAGGGTAGGGGCAACACTGAAGCTTTCTTT
TRBV18	TRBJ2-5	-	-	CASSWIAQETQYF	TGTGCCAGCTCATGGATAGCACAAGAGACCCAGTACTTC
TRBV6-6	TRBJ1-6	-	-	CASSPGSPLHF	TGTGCCAGCAGCCCCGGTTCACCCCTCCACTTT
TRBV4-1	TRBJ2-5	-	-	CASSQVGLQETQYF	TGCGCCAGCAGCCAAGTGGGCCTCCAAGAGACCCAGTACTTC
TRBV12-3/TRBV12-4	TRBJ1-1	-	-	CASRVREDTEAFF	TGTGCCAGCAGGGTACGGGAAGACACTGAAGCTTTCTTT
TRBV7-8	TRBJ1-2	-	TRBD1	CASSFGTVWGYTF	TGTGCCAGCAGCTTTGGGACAGTTTGGGGCTACACCTTC
TRBV5-8	TRBJ2-1	-	TRBD2	CASSWGALAGSDEQFF	TGTGCCAGCAGCTGGGGGGCACTAGCGGGATCCGATGAGCAGTTCTTC
TRBV7-9	TRBJ1-6	-	-	CASSSTGLSNSPLHF	TGTGCCAGCAGCTCAACGGGACTCTCTAATTCACCCCTCCACTTT
TRBV7-3	TRBJ1-6	-	-	CASSLQSYNSPLHF	TGTGCCAGCAGCTTACAGTCCTATAATTCACCCCTCCACTTT
TRBV5-1	TRBJ1-4	-	-	CASSLVGGDEKLFF	TGCGCCAGCAGCTTGGTGGGGGGTGATGAAAAACTGTTTTTT
TRBV28	TRBJ1-5	-	-	CASTGSNQPQHF	TGTGCCAGTACAGGGAGCAATCAGCCCCAGCATTTT
TRBV7-6	TRBJ2-1	-	-	CASSLVAAPENEQFF	TGTGCCAGCAGCCTCGTAGCGGCACCCGAAAATGAGCAGTTCTTC
TRBV2	TRBJ1-1	once	-	CASSAQGLGTEAFF	TGTGCCAGCAGTGCTCAGGGCCTAGGGACTGAAGCTTTCTTT
TRBV19	TRBJ2-1	-	TRBD2	CASSISSGLPYNEQFF	TGTGCCAGTAGTATCTCTAGCGGGCTACCCTACAATGAGCAGTTCTTC
TRBV27	TRBJ2-7	-	TRBD2	CASTSGRIHEQYF	TGTGCCAGCACTAGCGGGAGAATCCACGAGCAGTACTTC
TRBV15	TRBJ1-5	-	-	CATSRDGGQPQHF	TGTGCCACCAGCAGAGATGGGGGCCAGCCCCAGCATTTT
TRBV19	TRBJ1-1	-	TRBD1	CASSTGQGENTEAFF	TGTGCCAGTAGTACGGGACAGGGGGAGAACACTGAAGCTTTCTTT
TRBV10-3	TRBJ1-1	-	-	CAIMDTMNTEAFF	TGTGCCATCATGGACACTATGAACACTGAAGCTTTCTTT
TRBV9	TRBJ2-7	-	TRBD1	CASSVGDSPSEQYF	TGTGCCAGCAGCGTAGGGGACAGCCCTTCCGAGCAGTACTTC
TRBV3-1/TRBV3-2	TRBJ1-2	-	-	CASSHHGSWSYGYTF	TGTGCCAGCAGCCATCACGGGAGTTGGAGTTATGGCTACACCTTC
TRBV15	TRBJ2-4	-	TRBD2	CATSRVGSGRNIQYF	TGTGCCACCAGCAGAGTAGGTAGCGGGAGGAACATTCAGTACTTC
TRBV7-8	TRBJ1-1	once	-	CASSLALAEWTEAFF	TGTGCCAGCAGCTTAGCGCTGGCAGAATGGACTGAAGCTTTCTTT
TRBV7-3	TRBJ2-2	-	TRBD2	CASSFRGLAGGNTGELFF	TGTGCCAGCAGCTTCAGAGGACTAGCGGGGGGGAACACCGGGGAGCTGTTTTTT
TRBV4-1	TRBJ2-3	-	TRBD2	CASSRLAGAPDTQYF	TGCGCCAGCAGTCGACTAGCGGGAGCCCCAGATACGCAGTATTTT
TRBV6-6	TRBJ1-1	-	TRBD1	CASSRQGYEAFF	TGTGCCAGCAGCCGACAGGGGTATGAAGCTTTCTTT
TRBV28	TRBJ1-2	-	-	CASSQGYGYTF	TGTGCCAGCAGCCAGGGCTATGGCTACACCTTC
TRBV5-4	TRBJ2-3	-	-	CASGMGGTDTQYF	TGTGCCAGCGGTATGGGAGGCACAGATACGCAGTATTTT
TRBV11-2	TRBJ1-1	-	-	CASSLGYYTEAFF	TGTGCCAGCAGCTTAGGATACTACACTGAAGCTTTCTTT
TRBV6-5	TRBJ1-5	few	TRBD1	CASIGTGSQPQHF	TGTGCCAGTATTGGGACAGGGAGTCAGCCCCAGCATTTT
TRBV19	TRBJ2-7	-	-	CASSSYHQFQIEQYF	TGTGCCAGTAGTTCTTATCACCAATTCCAGATCGAGCAGTACTTC
TRBV28	TRBJ1-2	-	-	CASSLAGATGYTF	TGTGCCAGCAGTTTAGCTGGGGCAACTGGCTACACCTTC
TRBV5-1	TRBJ1-2	once	-	CASSFGAGPWGYTF	TGCGCCAGCAGTTTTGGTGCAGGTCCGTGGGGCTACACCTTC
TRBV11-2	TRBJ1-1	-	-	CASSLTVPNTEAFF	TGTGCCAGCAGCTTGACAGTACCGAACACTGAAGCTTTCTTT
TRBV10-1	TRBJ1-4	-	TRBD1	CARSRTGWDEKLFF	TGCGCCAGGAGCAGGACAGGGTGGGATGAAAAACTGTTTTTT
TRBV25-1	TRBJ2-1	-	-	CASSELGDNEQFF	TGTGCCAGCAGTGAATTAGGGGACAATGAGCAGTTCTTC
TRBV27	TRBJ1-1	-	TRBD1	CASSFGQGRGAFF	TGTGCCAGCAGTTTTGGACAGGGACGTGGGGCTTTCTTT
TRBV7-2	TRBJ2-3	-	-	CASSTVLDWRTDTQYF	TGTGCCAGCAGCACCGTTCTAGACTGGCGCACAGATACGCAGTATTTT
TRBV10-3	TRBJ2-1	-	TRBD1	CAIRQGAGEQFF	TGTGCCATCAGGCAGGGGGCGGGCGAGCAGTTCTTC
TRBV12-3/TRBV12-4	TRBJ2-2	-	-	CASSFGGPGELFF	TGTGCCAGCAGTTTCGGGGGACCCGGGGAGCTGTTTTTT
TRBV7-6	TRBJ1-2	-	-	CASSLAQTGIYGYTF	TGTGCCAGCAGCTTAGCGCAAACAGGGATCTATGGCTACACCTTC